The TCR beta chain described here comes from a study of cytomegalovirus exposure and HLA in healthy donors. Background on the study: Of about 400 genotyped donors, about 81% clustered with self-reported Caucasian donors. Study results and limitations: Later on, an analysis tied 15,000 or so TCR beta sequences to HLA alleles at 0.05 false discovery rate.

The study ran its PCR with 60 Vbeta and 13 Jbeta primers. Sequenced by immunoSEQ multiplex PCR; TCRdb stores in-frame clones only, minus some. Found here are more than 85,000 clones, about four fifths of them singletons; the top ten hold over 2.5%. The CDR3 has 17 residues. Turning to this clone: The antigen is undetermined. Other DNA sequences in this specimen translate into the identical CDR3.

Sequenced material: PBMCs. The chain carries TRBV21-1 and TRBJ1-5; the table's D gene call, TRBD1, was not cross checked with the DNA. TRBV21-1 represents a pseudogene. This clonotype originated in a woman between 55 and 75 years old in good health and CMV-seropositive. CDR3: CASSKGKDGTGSQPQHF. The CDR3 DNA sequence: TGTGCCAGCAGCAAAGGTAAGGACGGGACAGGGTCTCAGCCCCAGCATTTT.